Presented here are 20 T cell receptor beta chains from one specimen sequenced in a study of beta chain features in type 1 diabetes. Isolated RNA was reverse transcribed in full, so expressed TCRB transcripts were sequenced. Here immunoSEQ multiplex PCR was the method, and the copy in TCRdb shows in-frame clones only, minus some. The table records 200,000 to 250,000 clones, roughly a tenth of them present only once. The source material was central memory CD4+ T cells from blood. The receptors were gathered from a man between 18 and 29 years old in good health.

This clone came up a few times. The chain combines TRBV19 with TRBJ2-1; unclear D gene. The CDR3 sequence is 15 residues long. With 5 bases removed from V and 4 bases from J, the gap between germline ends came to 15 bases. Germline V gene lookup returns CDR1 LNHDA and CDR2 SQIVND (reference sequence). CDR3 nucleotides: TGTGCCAGTAGTCCCACTGACGGCGGATACAATGAGCAGTTCTTC. As protein: CASSPTDGGYNEQFF.

This clone was detected a few times. CDR3 in amino acids: CASRSAGGPGNEQFF. CDR3 nucleotide sequence: TGCGCCAGCCGGAGTGCGGGAGGGCCGGGGAATGAGCAGTTCTTC. V and J are TRBV5-1 and TRBJ2-1, with 9 bases identical to TRBD2. Germline V CDR1 and CDR2: SGHRS, YFSETQ. The CDR3 runs to 15 residues. Losses at the gene ends were 7 bases for V and 7 bases for J; bases not matched to a gene: 12.

The chain links TRBV28 to TRBJ2-1; possibly TRBD2 for D (5 bases). This CDR3 comprises 15 residues. Trimming stripped 2 bases from V and 4 bases from J, with 12 bases between. Germline CDR1 is MDHEN and CDR2 is SYDVKM. DNA of the CDR3: TGTGCCAGCAGTTTAAGCGGATTCCTGTACAATGAGCAGTTCTTC. It is translated as CASSLSGFLYNEQFF.

The genes are TRBV28 and TRBJ2-2; no clear D. Germline V gene data show CDR1 as MDHEN and CDR2 as SYDVKM. Trimming took 8 bases from V and 1 from J, leaving 8 bases between them. CDR3 length: 13 residues. Here the CDR3 DNA reads TGTGCCAGCGGGTCAAGGAACACCGGGGAGCTGTTTTTT. This encodes CASGSRNTGELFF.

This chain links TRBV5-1 with TRBJ2-1, with 9 positions matching TRBD2. Germline values: CDR1 SGHRS, CDR2 YFSETQ. The CDR3 runs 15 residues. Trimming removed 4 bases from V and 6 bases from J; junction bases left unmatched: 8. CDR3 bases: TGCGCCAGCAGCGGGCCGGGACTAGCTCGCAATGAGCAGTTCTTC. This sequence encodes CASSGPGLARNEQFF.

This sequence joins TRBV4-1 and TRBJ2-4; D is ambiguous. In germline, CDR1 is MGHRA, CDR2 YSYEKL. This CDR3 contains 13 residues. With 0 bases removed from V and 6 bases from J, the gap between germline ends came to 6 bases. This CDR3 is CASSQEVRNIQYF. The DNA for the CDR3 is TGCGCCAGCAGCCAAGAAGTTAGAAACATTCAGTACTTC.

In this sample, this clone turned up a few times. The rearrangement links TRBV27 to TRBJ2-1; D is possibly TRBD2 (6 bases). There are 14 residues in the CDR3. V was cut by 0 bases and J by 6 bases, with 9 bases left in between. Germline values: CDR1 MNHEY, CDR2 SMNVEV (reference sequence). CDR3 nucleotide sequence: TGTGCCAGCAGTTTATCGGGAGGATTCAATGAGCAGTTCTTC. Translating gives CASSLSGGFNEQFF.

The chain recombines TRBV4-3 with TRBJ1-2, with 8 positions matching TRBD1. This CDR3 comprises 17 residues. CDR1 and CDR2 (germline): LGHNA, YSLEER. V shed 4 bases and J 4 bases; nucleotides not matched to a gene: 14. The CDR3 DNA reads as TGCGCCAGCAGCCCTTCTCAGGACAGGGTGGATCGCTATGGCTACACCTTC. This translates into CASSPSQDRVDRYGYTF.

There are a few counts of this clone. The chain joins TRBV7-9 to TRBJ2-1; D remains ambiguous. The V end lost 5 bases, the J end lost 5 bases, and 16 bases lay between the germline ends. Germline loops: CDR1 SEHNR, CDR2 FQNEAQ (reference sequence). The CDR3 is 15 amino acids. The CDR3 protein is CASSPRRTGHNEQFF. The CDR3 DNA follows: TGTGCCAGCAGCCCCCGGAGAACGGGTCACAATGAGCAGTTCTTC.

This sequence joins TRBV28 and TRBJ2-7; 7 bases fit TRBD1. The germline V gene has CDR1 MDHEN and CDR2 SYDVKM. CDR3 size: 14 residues. The junction had 10 bases not matched to a gene; V was cut back by 6 bases and J by 5 bases. The CDR3 coding sequence is TGTGCCAGCAGGCATGACAGGGAACTCGACGAGCAGTACTTC. This translates into CASRHDRELDEQYF.

This clone was found many times. The chain is built from TRBV7-9 and TRBJ2-1; D is perhaps TRBD2 (5 bases). Trimming pared 5 bases from V and 5 bases from J, leaving 10 bases between. CDR1 and CDR2 from the germline V gene are SEHNR and FQNEAQ (reference sequence). CDR3 length: 13 amino acids. CDR3 residues: CASSGSIDNEQFF. In DNA form, the CDR3 reads TGTGCCAGCAGCGGGAGTATCGACAATGAGCAGTTCTTC.

This clone was seen a few times. The CDR3, as DNA: TGTGCCAGCACCGAACAGGGAGTTGATCAGCCCCAGCATTTT. Amino acids: CASTEQGVDQPQHF. The chain is built from TRBV5-6 and TRBJ1-5, with a tentative D call TRBD1 (6 bases). V was pared by 6 bases and J by 5 bases, with 15 bases between. The CDR3 is 14 amino acids. CDR1 and CDR2 from the germline V gene are SGHDT and YYEEEE.

The chain recombines TRBV19 with TRBJ1-5; possibly TRBD1 for D (6 bases). CDR3 length equals 14 residues. Looked up from germline, CDR1 is LNHDA and CDR2 is SQIVND (reference sequence). The germline V and J ends were trimmed by 3 bases and 4 bases, with 10 bases remaining between them. CDR3 sequence reads: CASSIQGQNQPQHF. In DNA, the CDR3 is TGTGCCAGTAGTATCCAGGGACAAAATCAGCCCCAGCATTTT. Based on the CDR3 plus reference TRBV19 and TRBJ1-5, the full variable domain is DGGITQSPKYLFRKEGQNVTLSCEQNLNHDAMYWYRQDPGQGLRLIYYSQIVNDFQKGDIAEGYSVSREKKESFPLTVTSAQKNPTAFYLCASSIQGQNQPQHFGDGTRLSIL.

This clone was counted only a few times. The chain carries TRBV2 and TRBJ2-7; 15 positions match TRBD2. This CDR3 is built from 15 residues. The V segment lost 6 bases and the J segment 12 bases; nucleotides outside the gene matches: 12. CDR1 is SNHLY, CDR2 FYNNEI, per germline. This CDR3 is CASSAEPGTSGRLYF. In DNA form, the CDR3 reads TGTGCCAGCAGCGCAGAGCCCGGGACTAGCGGGAGGCTGTACTTC.

In its sample, this clone was seen many times. The rearrangement links TRBV10-3 to TRBJ2-3; maybe TRBD1 (5 bases). CDR3 length equals 15 residues. Trimming took off 0 bases at V and 3 bases at J, with 10 bases between the two ends. Germline V gives CDR1 ENHRY, CDR2 SYGVKD. The CDR3: CAISESRVGTDTQYF. CDR3 DNA: TGTGCCATCAGTGAGTCCAGGGTGGGGACAGATACGCAGTATTTT.

V usage is TRBV7-8 and J usage is TRBJ2-7; TRBD2 matches 8 bases. The CDR3 extends over 15 amino acids. Germline CDR1 and CDR2: SGHVS and FQNEAQ. Unmatched junction bases numbered 5, after V lost 1 base and J lost 3 bases. CDR3 DNA: TGTGCCAGCAGCTTAGTCGCACTAGCGGACTACGAGCAGTACTTC. It is translated as CASSLVALADYEQYF.

This chain links TRBV2 with TRBJ2-7, with D possibly matching TRBD1 (5 bases). There are 13 residues in the CDR3. Trimming pared 8 bases from V and 6 bases from J, leaving 17 bases between. Germline V gives CDR1 SNHLY, CDR2 FYNNEI. The CDR3 DNA follows: TGTGCCAGCGGGGTTGCAGGGTCTGCCGAGCAGTACTTC. This gives the protein CASGVAGSAEQYF. Full variable domain (rest looked up from reference TRBV2 and TRBJ2-7): EPEVTQTPSHQVTQMGQEVILRCVPISNHLYFYWYRQILGQKVEFLVSFYNNEISEKSEIFDDQFSVERPDGSNFTLKIRSTKLEDSAMYFCASGVAGSAEQYFGPGTRLTVT.

This clone was seen only a few times. The chain's CDR3 is CASSEQGKRYEQYF. The CDR3 coding sequence is TGTGCCAGCAGTGAACAGGGGAAAAGGTACGAGCAGTACTTC. The chain has TRBV6-5 and TRBJ2-7; 7 bases are shared with TRBD1. The CDR3 loop spans 14 amino acids. V was clipped by 5 bases and J by 4 bases; unmatched bases: 8. Germline CDR1 reads MNHEY; CDR2 reads SVGAGI.

The genes are TRBV18 and TRBJ2-7; possibly TRBD2 for D (5 bases). V was pared by 2 bases and J by 4 bases, with 18 bases between. This CDR3 has 16 residues. CDR1 is KGHSH, CDR2 LQKENI, per germline. The CDR3 protein is CASSPRPGTPTYEQYF. CDR3 bases: TGTGCCAGCTCACCAAGACCGGGAACCCCTACGTACGAGCAGTACTTC.

The chain uses TRBV4-2 and TRBJ2-7; 12 bases agree with TRBD2. Germline loops: CDR1 LGHNA, CDR2 YNFKEQ. The V and J ends lost 6 bases and 6 bases, in that order; junction bases with no gene match: 12. The CDR3 runs 16 residues. This CDR3 reads CASSPGLAGNSVEQYF. As DNA, the CDR3 is TGTGCCAGCAGTCCTGGACTAGCGGGAAACTCCGTCGAGCAGTACTTC.